This TCR beta chain was recorded in a study of cytomegalovirus exposure and HLA in healthy donors (dated by TCRdb to about 2017). Turning to the overall study: According to a later analysis, one platform produced both the roughly 110 validation repertoires and the roughly 640 repertoires of the first cohort. The study was designed to test whether signatures of past pathogen exposure could be identified by cataloging public T cell receptors. A separate validation cohort of roughly 120 different subjects was used in addition to the roughly 670-subject first cohort. To predict cytomegalovirus infection status, the study combined high-throughput TCR immunosequencing, statistical association of individual TCRs with disease status, and machine learning.

Separate from the approximately 670-subject first cohort, the validation cohort of roughly 120 subjects was the group to which the donors belonged. In its sample, this clone was seen once. Its antigen is unknown. Within one base of it there is no much larger clone, and no base qualities were kept. Per the germline V gene, SGHDT is the CDR1 and YYEEEE is the CDR2. V and J lose 8 bases and 0 bases, and a span of 11 bases separates them. The CDR3 starts with the cysteine, ends with the phenylalanine, and has 13 residues. Just the 39-base CDR3 DNA is kept, in frame starting at base 1. Study-level results and caveats: Cytomegalovirus status was reported to be diagnosed by the classifier with high specificity and sensitivity in both the original and validation cohorts. Most TCR sequences were observed very rarely across donors, whereas some public TCRs were present in many individuals. Subsequent analysis determined that TCRs grouped into clusters in the first cohort also showed a tendency toward co-occurrence across the roughly 110 validation repertoires, and roughly 94% of cluster scores exceeded 0. In vitro tests confirmed that three of the cytomegalovirus-associated TCR beta chains recognize cytomegalovirus antigens. A later analysis lacked HLA typing for the validation cohort, so it scored co-occurrence in that cohort across all 120 or so repertoires. In the study, roughly 160 TCR beta chains were listed as associated with cytomegalovirus. According to the authors, the approach could potentially be generalized to other disease states and immunological phenotypes.

The library came from the immunoSEQ multiplex PCR assay. The source study handled its data this way. A statistical classification framework was built for diagnosing cytomegalovirus status from the catalog of TCR beta chain sequences. In its TCRdb copy, this immuneACCESS table keeps in-frame sequences only and misses some clones. Where compared with another copy, unresolved V genes explain less than half of these, and the others have no known cause. Clonal size and the V and J genes are those of that table, whereas D and trimming came from the DNA. The sample table holds 200,000 to 250,000 clones, of which 87% were seen once. Of the sample, approximately 2% is held by the ten largest clones.

The rearranged segments are TRBV5-6 and TRBJ1-1; the D gene is perhaps TRBD1, from 5 matching bases. The source is a woman aged 18-35 years in good health and CMV-seropositive. The sequenced material came from PBMCs. CDR3 loop: CASTGHMNTEAFF. In nucleotides, the sequence is TGTGCCAGTACTGGACATATGAACACTGAAGCTTTCTTT.